One T cell receptor beta chain is described in this entry. Antigen specificity is unknown. Looked up from germline, CDR1 is KGHSH and CDR2 is LQKENI. The CDR3 totals 18 residues. With 3 bases clipped from V and 3 bases from J, the junction kept 16 bases outside the gene matches. The assay was immunoSEQ multiplex PCR, and TCRdb's table has in-frame clones only and misses some. The table has around 200,000 clones, roughly 91% seen once. The sample is drawn from a study of shared clonotypes between healthy human individuals. Broader study findings: It was anticipated that sequencing depth would influence how many clonotypes donors shared. When naive CD4 clonotypes were compared across a handful of donors, approximately 4.9% were shared. Blood was the only sampled material, and tissue repertoires likely differ.

The receptor comes from a young woman in good health. The specimen sequenced was naive CD4+ T cells sorted from blood. The subset: CD45RA+ positively selected. This chain uses TRBV18 with TRBJ2-7, with 8 bases fitting TRBD2. In nucleotides, the CDR3 is TGTGCCAGCTCACCGAGCCGGGCGGGAGGACCTCTCGGCTACGAGCAGTACTTC. This sequence encodes CASSPSRAGGPLGYEQYF.